Reported below is one T cell receptor beta chain. This table comes from immunoSEQ multiplex PCR, and its TCRdb copy is limited to in-frame clones, with some not included. The sample holds approximately 240,000 clones; around 87% are singletons and the top ten take under 4%. This entry belongs to a study of blood T cell repertoires in COVID-19. The CDR3 runs to 15 residues. Germline V gene data show CDR1 as KGHDR and CDR2 as SFDVKD. Between the trimmed V and J ends, which lost 0 bases and 10 bases, there was a span of 17 bases. The sequencing sample was made of PBMCs or T cells enriched from blood (not recorded which). This clonotype was sampled from a woman aged 18-35 years in a cohort exposed to, infected with or recovered from COVID-19 (not recorded which). The chain links TRBV24-1 to TRBJ1-1, with no clear D. CDR3 nucleotides: TGTGCCACCAGTGATTTGCAAAGCGACCCGGAGGGAGCTTTCTTT. Translating gives CATSDLQSDPEGAFF.